One and the same sample provided the 17 T cell receptor beta chains below, sequenced in a study of cytomegalovirus exposure and HLA in healthy donors. Primers for the PCR totalled 60 Vbeta and 13 Jbeta. Data came from immunoSEQ multiplex PCR; TCRdb stores just in-frame clones and leaves some out. The listing contains approximately 110,000 clones. The source material was PBMCs. These receptors originate from a man aged 30 to 39 in good health and CMV-seronegative.

The rearrangement links TRBV19 to TRBJ2-5; D is uncertain. Germline V gives CDR1 LNHDA, CDR2 SQIVND (reference sequence). Trimming took off 3 bases at V and 4 bases at J, with 9 bases between the two ends. The CDR3 sequence is 13 residues long. As DNA, the CDR3 is TGTGCCAGTAGTATTTCCCCCGGAGAGACCCAGTACTTC. Encoded protein: CASSISPGETQYF.

The CDR3 spells CASSPGTGGTANYGYTF. The CDR3 DNA follows: TGTGCCAGCAGCCCCGGGACAGGGGGTACTGCTAACTATGGCTACACCTTC. This chain joins TRBV5-6 and TRBJ1-2; 11 nucleotides align to TRBD1. CDR1 is SGHDT and CDR2 is YYEEEE in the germline V gene. V trimming: 4 bases; J trimming: 0 bases; junction bases outside the gene matches: 8. The CDR3 extends over 17 amino acids.

The gene calls are TRBV6-5 and TRBJ2-1; D is perhaps TRBD1 (6 bases). The CDR3 length is 14 residues. V dropped 5 bases and J dropped 7 bases, with 15 bases sitting between them. CDR1 and CDR2 (germline): MNHEY, SVGAGI. CDR3 loop: CASSEGRGGNEQFF. CDR3 coding DNA: TGTGCCAGCAGTGAAGGTAGAGGGGGTAATGAGCAGTTCTTC.

The gene calls are TRBV19 and TRBJ2-5; D ambiguous. Germline CDR1 and CDR2: LNHDA and SQIVND (reference sequence). The germline V and J ends were trimmed by 3 bases and 2 bases, with 7 bases remaining between them. The CDR3 consists of 13 residues. The CDR3 bases are TGTGCCAGTAGTATCTGGGCGCAAGAGACCCAGTACTTC. As protein: CASSIWAQETQYF. Full variable domain (rest looked up from reference TRBV19 and TRBJ2-5): DGGITQSPKYLFRKEGQNVTLSCEQNLNHDAMYWYRQDPGQGLRLIYYSQIVNDFQKGDIAEGYSVSREKKESFPLTVTSAQKNPTAFYLCASSIWAQETQYFGPGTRLLVL.

The V and J genes are TRBV6-1 and TRBJ2-7; D might be TRBD1 (5 bases). Trimming took off 3 bases at V and 6 bases at J, with 9 bases between the two ends. The CDR3 totals 12 residues. CDR1 is MNHNS, CDR2 SASEGT, per germline. CDR3 sequence (DNA): TGTGCCAGCAGTGATGGGGCCCGCGAGCAGTACTTC. This gives the protein CASSDGAREQYF.

The chain uses TRBV19 and TRBJ1-2; TRBD1 matches at 7 bases. CDR1 and CDR2 from the germline V gene are LNHDA and SQIVND (reference sequence). The CDR3 contains 14 residues. The junction had 3 bases not matched to a gene; V was cut back by 5 bases and J by 0 bases. The CDR3: CASSVTGTNYGYTF. For the CDR3, the DNA is TGTGCCAGTAGTGTGACAGGGACTAACTATGGCTACACCTTC.

This chain connects TRBV30 to TRBJ1-5; perhaps TRBD1 as D (5 bases). Germline-derived CDR1 and CDR2 are GTSNPN and SVGIG (reference sequence). V was trimmed by 0 bases and J by 11 bases, leaving 14 bases between them. The length of the CDR3 is 13 residues. CDR3 region: CAWSVRGDGAQHF. CDR3 in DNA: TGTGCCTGGAGTGTACGGGGGGACGGGGCCCAGCATTTT.

The chain joins TRBV6-4 to TRBJ1-2; 10 positions match TRBD1. The V and J ends lost 0 bases and 3 bases, in that order; junction bases with no gene match: 10. This CDR3 comprises 18 residues. CDR1 is MRHNA, CDR2 SNTAGT, per germline. CDR3 amino acids: CASSDSLLGQGSYYGYTF. In DNA form, the CDR3 reads TGTGCCAGCAGTGACTCACTTTTGGGACAGGGGAGTTACTATGGCTACACCTTC.

The CDR3: CSARREGYTF. The CDR3 DNA is TGCAGTGCTAGAAGGGAGGGCTACACCTTC. The chain links TRBV20-1 to TRBJ1-2; D is undetermined. The CDR3 has 10 amino acids. Germline V lookup: CDR1 DFQATT, CDR2 SNEGSKA (reference sequence). Between the trimmed V and J ends, which lost 2 bases and 8 bases, there was a span of 6 bases.

V is TRBV6-1 and J is TRBJ1-4, with 8 bases lining up with TRBD1. The ends lost 7 bases at V and 7 bases at J; junction bases unmatched: 5. Germline loops: CDR1 MNHNS, CDR2 SASEGT. The CDR3 runs 13 residues. In DNA, the CDR3 is TGTGCCAGCAATGGCAGGGGGCTTGAAAAACTGTTTTTT. Protein: CASNGRGLEKLFF.

This CDR3 reads CASSGLAGSYEQYF. CDR3 coding DNA: TGTGCCAGCAGTGGACTAGCGGGTTCCTACGAGCAGTACTTC. The rearrangement uses TRBV28 and TRBJ2-7, with 11 bases aligning to TRBD2. Germline V gene lookup returns CDR1 MDHEN and CDR2 SYDVKM. The CDR3 extends over 14 amino acids. V gave up 5 bases and J gave up 1 base; unmatched junction bases: 1. Drawing the rest from reference TRBV28 and TRBJ2-7, the complete variable domain is DVKVTQSSRYLVKRTGEKVFLECVQDMDHENMFWYRQDPGLGLRLIYFSYDVKMKEKGDIPEGYSVSREKKERFSLILESASTNQTSMYLCASSGLAGSYEQYFGPGTRLTVT.

The chain has TRBV6-6 and TRBJ2-2; no firm D call. Trimming pared 7 bases from V and 3 bases from J, leaving 6 bases between. The CDR3 has 12 amino acids. CDR1 is MNHNY and CDR2 is SVGAGI in the germline V gene (reference sequence). The CDR3 bases are TGTGCCAGCACTTCTTACACCGGGGAGCTGTTTTTT. It is translated as CASTSYTGELFF.

Of note for this clone: Germline and junction disagree at one end, which may indicate a read error. J is TRBJ1-4 and V is TRBV19, with TRBD1 matching over 10 bases. Germline V gene data show CDR1 as LNHDA and CDR2 as SQIVND (reference sequence). The length of the CDR3 is 15 residues. CDR3: CASSIGQGANEKLFF. The DNA for the CDR3 is TGTGCCAGTAGTATAGGACAGGGGGCTAACGAAAAACTGTTTTTT.

CDR3 in amino acids: CASSEGTLVEYF. The CDR3 DNA is TGTGCCAGCAGCGAGGGGACTTTGGTGGAGTACTTC. The chain links TRBV5-4 to TRBJ2-7; TRBD2 might be the D (6 bases). The CDR3 spans 12 residues. Trimming took off 4 bases at V and 11 bases at J, with 16 bases between the two ends. Germline CDR1 is SGHNT and CDR2 is YYREEE (reference sequence). The variable domain in full, completed from reference TRBV5-4 and TRBJ2-7, reads ETGVTQSPTHLIKTRGQQVTLRCSSQSGHNTVSWYQQALGQGPQFIFQYYREEENGRGNFPPRFSGLQFPNYSSELNVNALELDDSALYLCASSEGTLVEYFGPGTRLTVT.

In DNA, the CDR3 is TGTGCCAGCAGCTTAGGGTTCGGGGACGGGAGCTCCTACGAGCAGTACTTC. Translation: CASSLGFGDGSSYEQYF. This chain joins TRBV11-2 and TRBJ2-7; tentative D call: TRBD2 (6 bases). Germline assignment: CDR1 SGHAT and CDR2 FQNNGV. The V and J ends lost 1 base and 0 bases respectively, with 16 bases between them. The CDR3 sequence is 17 residues long.

The V call is TRBV6-1, the J call TRBJ1-2, with D hard to call. Trimming removed 0 bases from V and 5 bases from J, with 10 bases in between. CDR1 and CDR2 (germline): MNHNS, SASEGT. This CDR3 is built from 14 residues. The CDR3, as DNA: TGTGCCAGCAGTGAAGCGCTGCAGGCTTATGGCTACACCTTC. Its translation: CASSEALQAYGYTF.

The rearrangement uses TRBV27 and TRBJ2-7; 9 bases map to TRBD2. This CDR3 has 15 amino acids. Trimming at V came to 4 bases and at J to 6 bases, leaving 10 bases not matched to a gene. In germline, CDR1 is MNHEY, CDR2 SMNVEV (reference sequence). CDR3 coding DNA: TGTGCCAGCAGTTGGGCTAGCGGGATAGATGGCGAGCAGTACTTC. It specifies CASSWASGIDGEQYF.